This T cell receptor (beta chain) was documented in a study of T cell repertoires in cytomegalovirus infection. CDR3 length equals 14 residues. Germline values: CDR1 MDHEN, CDR2 SYDVKM. Trimming took 5 bases from V and 9 from J, leaving 17 bases between them. This clonotype was seen a handful of times. TCRdb called the reads again in MiXCR, with one record for every CDR3 protein. The sample yields 150,000 to 180,000 distinct CDR3 sequences, about a quarter seen once. This clonotype was obtained from a human donor in good health (CMV status not recorded). Some clones in this sample may be carry-over from other donors' samples. The chain recombines TRBV28 with TRBJ1-5; D is unclear. The sample taken for sequencing was PBMCs. Here the CDR3 reads CASSPFGGMRPQHF. The CDR3 nucleotides are TGTGCCAGCAGTCCGTTCGGTGGGATGCGGCCCCAGCATTTT.